The present TCR beta chain was sequenced within a study of T cells in Graves' hyperthyroidism and ophthalmopathy (dated by TCRdb to about 2019). With respect to the entire study: Peripheral blood samples were taken at initial diagnosis, before any treatment was given. To identify distinguishing TCR V-J signatures, a discovery cohort of 100 patients was used, comprising 43 with Graves' ophthalmopathy and some 60 with stable Graves' hyperthyroidism. Prospective prediction of ophthalmopathy was tested in an independent validation cohort consisting of 18 hyperthyroidism patients and approximately 16 patients who later progressed to ophthalmopathy. For training and testing, the roughly 93 patients in the discovery cohort were randomly divided in a 7:3 ratio. The study also compared thyroid tissue and blood T-cell repertoires from a handful of Graves' hyperthyroidism patients. Once sampling was done, hyperthyroidism patients were given methimazole at a starting dose of 30 mg daily, whereas ophthalmopathy patients were given high-dose intravenous methylprednisolone. According to the paper, TCR Vbeta CDR3 sequencing was carried out on 120 to 150 peripheral blood samples, which came from some 41 ophthalmopathy, approximately 72 hyperthyroidism and roughly 17 progressor patients. What the study reported, not specific to this receptor: A model built on a 13 V-J signature distinguished ophthalmopathy from stable hyperthyroidism, reaching over 85% sensitivity and about 81% specificity in cross-validation and 80%/75% in testing. Sample size was not statistically predetermined, and investigators were not blinded to group allocation. Blood samples also contained most of the expanded thyroid clonotypes (frequency above 0.001), which suggests that blood repertoires may reflect thyroid immune responses. During validation, the model predicted progression to ophthalmopathy a median of approximately 6 months ahead of onset, with 70.59% sensitivity and around 73% specificity.

As encoded in the germline V gene (reference sequence), CDR1 is MNHEY while CDR2 is SMNVEV. Compared with germline, V lacks 7 bases and J lacks 4 bases; bases without a gene match: 8. From the cysteine up to the phenylalanine, the CDR3 has a length of 17 residues. Kept here is only the CDR3 DNA, which spans 51 bases and is read in frame from base 1. TCR beta CDR3 regions were amplified from RNA transcripts. For the first round of RT-PCR on the TCR CDR3, the HTBI primer set was used together with the Qiagen OneStep RT-PCR kit. Libraries were constructed in a second round of multiplex PCR, after which size selection and purification were carried out. The libraries were sequenced on an Illumina HiSeq2000 using paired-end 100 bp reads. The authors' analysis ran thus. Raw data were processed with SOAPnuke, discarding reads with adapters, uncalled bases, mean Phred below 15, or no exact constant-primer or identifier match. COPE v1.2.5 was used to merge the high-quality paired reads, and each unique nucleotide sequence was defined as a clonotype. Clonotypes were aligned to IMGT TRBV, TRBD and TRBJ reference segments using MiTCR v1.1. The analysis was restricted to V-J combinations with a frequency above 0.0001, which together covered 98% to 99.2% of the repertoires. A TCS score was defined as the ratio between F50 (clonal expansion) and ExV (chaos), using BLOSUM62-based TCRdist between CDR3 peptides within each V-J. Welch's t-statistics and random forest reduced 500 to 650 V-J features to fewer than 15, which were used in a naive Bayes classifier (R e1071). The raw public data were reprocessed by TCRdb itself: fastp quality trimming at Q25, MiXCR clonotype calling, in-frame beta chains only. When rows share a CDR3 protein, they turn into one entry using the most common DNA and genes. The V and J calls, along with clone size, are taken from TCRdb and not from the paper's own processing. The table for this sample lists 500,000 to 550,000 distinct CDR3 sequences; just under 20% of them were counted only once. Over 45% of the sample comes from the top ten.

This clonotype was observed at least ten times. The antigen this receptor binds is unknown. Base qualities are not provided; no much larger clone lies one nucleotide away. Moderately to severely active disease, a Clinical Activity Score of at least 3, a NOSPECS grade of at least 4, and a duration under 3 months were present in ophthalmopathy patients. The study excluded patients with uncontrolled infections, other autoimmune diseases, pregnancy or lactation. Diagnoses were based on clinical symptoms, serum thyroxine and TRAb, thyroid ultrasound and orbital computed tomography. PBMCs were separated from approximately 10 ml of fresh peripheral blood using Ficoll-Paque density gradient centrifugation. Trizol reagent was used to extract total RNA, and RNA quality was then checked on an Agilent 2100 Bioanalyzer.

This chain is built from TRBV27 and TRBJ2-2; 14 central bases correspond to TRBD2. The receptor was derived from a man aged 35 to 55 with Graves' ophthalmopathy. The sample taken for sequencing was blood. In nucleotide form, the sequence is TGTGCCAGCACTCCGGGGGGACTAGCGGGAGCCACCGGGGAGCTGTTTTTT. The resulting protein is CASTPGGLAGATGELFF.